This TCR beta chain appears in the sequencing data of a study of cytomegalovirus exposure and HLA in healthy donors. PCR amplification relied on 60 Vbeta primers (plus 13 Jbeta primers). The protocol was immunoSEQ multiplex PCR, while the TCRdb copy is restricted to in-frame clones and leaves out a portion. The sample shows roughly 170,000 clones, 82% of them seen only once. CDR1 is SSHAT, CDR2 FNYEAQ, per germline (reference sequence). This CDR3 region has 14 residues. V gave up 5 bases and J gave up 1 base, with 11 bases separating them. This chain connects TRBV7-7 to TRBJ1-1; a weak D match, TRBD1 (5 bases). This sequence originates from a male donor in good health and CMV-seronegative. The sample consisted of PBMCs. CDR3 protein: CASSLQTENTEAFF. In nucleotides, the CDR3 is TGTGCCAGCAGCCTCCAGACAGAGAACACTGAAGCTTTCTTT.